The 25 T cell receptor beta chains reported below all come from one sample, sequenced in a study of regulatory T cells in long-lasting Graves disease. For TCR beta, libraries came from iRepertoire HTBI primers and Arm-PCR of CDR3 regions. TCRdb reanalysed the multiplex PCR reads using MiXCR and keeps one entry per CDR3 protein. The sample lists approximately 350,000 distinct CDR3 sequences, about 11% seen once, with 15% to 20% in the top ten. The time point was: newly diagnosed GD, antithyroid drugs for less than 3 months. PBMC-derived RNA was used for the TCR library. In addition, the sample was reused for a study of T cells in Graves' hyperthyroidism and ophthalmopathy.

The source was peripheral blood mononuclear cells (PBMCs), collected at new diagnosis, from a patient treated with antithyroid drugs. The receptors come from a woman between 18 and 30 years old with Graves disease.

A word on this clonotype: This sequence is one base from a far larger clone and is likely a read error. The CDR3 reads CASSLSNLPGGQFF. The CDR3 nucleotides read TGTGCCAGCAGCCTCTCCAACCTCCCGGGGGGGCAGTTCTTC. This chain joins TRBV7-2 and TRBJ2-1, with 7 bases aligning to TRBD2. There are 14 residues in the CDR3. Germline loops: CDR1 SGHTA, CDR2 FQGNSA. The V segment lost 5 bases and the J segment 12 bases; nucleotides outside the gene matches: 13.

This clonotype was picked up a small number of times. The chain couples TRBV20-1 to TRBJ2-1; perhaps TRBD2 as D (7 bases). This CDR3 has 16 amino acids. Trimming removed 2 bases at V and 4 bases at J, with 18 bases between. Germline V gene sequence: CDR1 DFQATT, CDR2 SNEGSKA (reference sequence). CDR3 residues: CSARRRGGPSYNEQFF. The CDR3 DNA reads as TGCAGTGCTAGACGGAGGGGGGGTCCGTCATACAATGAGCAGTTCTTC.

This clonotype was detected a few times. V and J are TRBV7-9 and TRBJ2-2; D is perhaps TRBD2 (5 bases). Germline values: CDR1 SEHNR, CDR2 FQNEAQ (reference sequence). This CDR3 spans 16 amino acids. V was clipped by 5 bases and J by 4 bases, with 17 bases between them. In DNA form, the CDR3 reads TGTGCCAGCAGCCCTGGACTGGGGTCTACCACCGGGGAGCTGTTTTTT. Its translation: CASSPGLGSTTGELFF. Combining the CDR3 with reference TRBV7-9 and TRBJ2-2 gives the whole variable domain DTGVSQNPRHKITKRGQNVTFRCDPISEHNRLYWYRQTLGQGPEFLTYFQNEAQLEKSRLLSDRFSAERPKGSFSTLEIQRTEQGDSAMYLCASSPGLGSTTGELFFGEGSRLTVL.

This clonotype was observed many times. The gene calls are TRBV10-3 and TRBJ1-4; the D gene is possibly TRBD1 (5 bases). Germline V gene data show CDR1 as ENHRY and CDR2 as SYGVKD. This CDR3 region has 12 residues. Trimming pared 11 bases from V and 4 bases from J, leaving 11 bases between. CDR3 residues: CASGGLNEKLFF. CDR3 sequence (DNA): TGTGCCTCGGGGGGACTTAATGAAAAACTGTTTTTT.

This clonotype was counted many times. J is TRBJ2-7 and V is TRBV29-1; D is ambiguous. The V end was cut by 6 bases, the J end by 0 bases, with 9 bases between. This CDR3 has 12 amino acids. The germline V gene encodes CDR1 SQVTM and CDR2 ANQGSEA. CDR3 protein: CSVLSTSYEQYF. In nucleotides, the CDR3 is TGCAGCGTCCTTTCGACCTCCTACGAGCAGTACTTC.

The chain has TRBV14 and TRBJ2-7; TRBD1 might be the D (6 bases). Germline loops: CDR1 SGHDN, CDR2 FVKESK. CDR3 length: 14 residues. Trimming left V 4 bases short and J 0 bases short, with 10 bases between. The CDR3: CASSPGHFSYEQYF. As DNA, the CDR3 is TGTGCCAGCAGCCCGGGACACTTCTCCTACGAGCAGTACTTC. The full variable domain, in which reference TRBV14 and TRBJ2-7 provide the parts outside the CDR3, is EAGVTQFPSHSVIEKGQTVTLRCDPISGHDNLYWYRRVMGKEIKFLLHFVKESKQDESGMPNNRFLAERTGGTYSTLKVQPAELEDSGVYFCASSPGHFSYEQYFGPGTRLTVT.

This clonotype was detected many times. V is TRBV10-1 and J is TRBJ2-7; D is possibly TRBD2 (6 bases). In germline, CDR1 is WNHNN, CDR2 SYGVQD (reference sequence). The CDR3 spans 15 residues. With 7 bases removed from V and 2 bases from J, the gap between germline ends came to 18 bases. The CDR3 coding sequence is TGCGCCAGCACCACCCCGGGAGACTCACCCTACGAGCAGTACTTC. Protein sequence: CASTTPGDSPYEQYF.

This clonotype has at least ten counts. The chain recombines TRBV2 with TRBJ2-5, with D unclear. This CDR3 region has 12 residues. CDR1 and CDR2 (germline): SNHLY, FYNNEI. Trimming took off 3 bases at V and 10 bases at J, with 12 bases between the two ends. In DNA, the CDR3 is TGTGCCAGCAGTGACGTTGGGTTATTCCAGTACTTC. This gives the protein CASSDVGLFQYF.

This clonotype was counted ten times or more. This chain uses TRBV5-8 with TRBJ2-3; D unresolved. CDR3 length equals 16 residues. Germline loops: CDR1 SGHTS, CDR2 YDEGEE. Trimming removed 0 bases from V and 4 bases from J, with 15 bases in between. The CDR3 is CASSLVTPRLSDTQYF. The CDR3 DNA reads as TGTGCCAGCAGCTTGGTCACCCCCAGGTTGTCAGATACGCAGTATTTT.

This clonotype was counted many times. V usage is TRBV12-3 or TRBV12-4 and J usage is TRBJ1-4; the D gene is possibly TRBD1 (5 bases). The CDR3 contains 14 residues. Trimming pared 3 bases from V and 4 bases from J, leaving 9 bases between. This chain's CDR3 is CASSLGGNNEKLFF. The CDR3 DNA is TGTGCCAGCAGTTTGGGGGGAAATAATGAAAAACTGTTTTTT.

This clonotype showed up many times. The CDR3 DNA reads as TGTGCCAGCAGCTTAGAGGTTCTTGCACCCCTCCACTTT. Encoded protein: CASSLEVLAPLHF. The V and J genes are TRBV7-9 and TRBJ1-6; D call uncertain. V was cut by 1 base and J by 11 bases, with 9 bases left in between. This CDR3 contains 13 residues. In germline, CDR1 is SEHNR, CDR2 FQNEAQ (reference sequence).

This clonotype appeared many times. The chain links TRBV7-2 to TRBJ1-1; D uncertain. Germline loops: CDR1 SGHTA, CDR2 FQGNSA. V was trimmed by 4 bases and J by 8 bases, leaving 26 bases between them. The CDR3 length is 17 residues. CDR3 region: CASSSFEGFFAETEAFF. The DNA for the CDR3 is TGTGCCAGCAGCTCATTCGAGGGTTTCTTCGCCGAAACCGAAGCTTTCTTT.

Ten or more counts support this clonotype. This sequence joins TRBV20-1 and TRBJ2-1, with 13 bases that match TRBD2. Germline V lookup: CDR1 DFQATT, CDR2 SNEGSKA (reference sequence). The CDR3 sequence is 14 residues long. J gave up 9 bases and V 4 bases, and 6 bases lay outside the gene matches. In nucleotides, the CDR3 is TGCAGTGCTATTAGACTAGCGGGAGGAACTGAGCAGTTCTTC. This sequence encodes CSAIRLAGGTEQFF.

This clonotype was seen ten or more times. V is TRBV2 and J is TRBJ1-2; D unclear. V was pared by 7 bases and J by 4 bases, with 22 bases between. Germline V gene sequence: CDR1 SNHLY, CDR2 FYNNEI. The CDR3 sequence is 16 residues long. CDR3 protein: CASTPGFGEHPYGYTF. CDR3 nucleotide sequence: TGTGCCAGCACTCCGGGGTTCGGGGAACACCCCTATGGCTACACCTTC. The whole variable domain, filled in from reference TRBV2 and TRBJ1-2, reads EPEVTQTPSHQVTQMGQEVILRCVPISNHLYFYWYRQILGQKVEFLVSFYNNEISEKSEIFDDQFSVERPDGSNFTLKIRSTKLEDSAMYFCASTPGFGEHPYGYTFGSGTRLTVV.

This clonotype was observed many times. The V call is TRBV7-2, the J call TRBJ2-1; D gene ambiguous. The CDR3 is 13 residues long. CDR1 SGHTA and CDR2 FQGNSA come from the germline V gene. Trimming pared 4 bases from V and 8 bases from J, leaving 12 bases between. The CDR3 nucleotides are TGTGCCAGCAGCTCCTCTAGGAACGATGAGCAGTTCTTC. Translating it yields CASSSSRNDEQFF.

This clonotype appeared many times. The gene calls are TRBV7-8 and TRBJ2-3; TRBD2 is a possible D gene (7 bases). CDR1 is SGHVS and CDR2 is FQNEAQ in the germline V gene. V lost 5 bases, J lost 11 bases, and 20 bases lay in between. CDR3 length: 14 amino acids. This chain's CDR3 is CASSPWRGGIWQYF. The CDR3 DNA follows: TGTGCCAGCAGCCCTTGGAGGGGGGGGATCTGGCAGTATTTT. Based on the CDR3 plus reference TRBV7-8 and TRBJ2-3, the full variable domain is GAGVSQSPRYKVAKRGQDVALRCDPISGHVSLFWYQQALGQGPEFLTYFQNEAQLDKSGLPSDRFFAERPEGSVSTLKIQRTQQEDSAVYLCASSPWRGGIWQYFGPGTRLTVL.

The rearrangement joins TRBV3-2 to TRBJ2-3; the table gives TRBD2 as D, unverified against the DNA. TRBV3-2 is marked as a pseudogene. The CDR3 spans 20 residues. Here the CDR3 DNA reads TGTGCCAGCAGCCAGGCCCCAACCGGGACACTAGCGGGAGTGAGGGATACGCAGTATTTT. This gives the protein CASSQAPTGTLAGVRDTQYF.

This clonotype showed up many times. The rearrangement joins TRBV7-2 to TRBJ1-5; possibly TRBD1 for D (5 bases). CDR1 is SGHTA and CDR2 is FQGNSA in the germline V gene. Trimming removed 0 bases at V and 6 bases at J, with 15 bases between. This CDR3 comprises 16 residues. The DNA for the CDR3 is TGTGCCAGCAGCTTAGCCCCTGGGGCGGCCGGTCAGCCCCAGCATTTT. Encoded protein: CASSLAPGAAGQPQHF.

Concerning this clonotype itself: A much larger clonotype is one base distant, so this may be a read error. Here the CDR3 reads CASRQGRSEQYF. The DNA for the CDR3 is TGTGCCAGCAGACAGGGTAGGAGCGAGCAGTACTTC. The V call is TRBV28, the J call TRBJ2-7; a possible D gene is TRBD1 (6 bases). V lost 6 bases, J lost 6 bases, and 12 bases lay in between. Germline loops: CDR1 MDHEN, CDR2 SYDVKM. The CDR3 loop spans 12 amino acids.

There are many counts of this clonotype. The genes are TRBV7-9 and TRBJ2-5, with D perhaps matching TRBD1 (5 bases). The CDR3 contains 13 residues. The V end lost 0 bases, the J end lost 7 bases, and 9 bases lay between the germline ends. CDR1 is SEHNR, CDR2 FQNEAQ, per germline (reference sequence). Written as DNA, the CDR3 is TGTGCCAGCAGCTTAGCTCGCCAGGGGACCCAGTACTTC. It codes for CASSLARQGTQYF.

Worth noting for this clonotype: This may come from a read error, since a much larger clone is one base off. The chain carries TRBV5-6 and TRBJ1-2; D is ambiguous. Germline CDR1 is SGHDT and CDR2 is YYEEEE. There are 13 residues in the CDR3. The CDR3 loop is CASSFPINYGHTF. As DNA, the CDR3 is TGTGCCAGCAGCTTCCCCATCAACTATGGCCACACCTTC.

This chain links TRBV19 with TRBJ2-1; TRBD2 might be the D (6 bases). Per germline, CDR1 LNHDA and CDR2 SQIVND (reference sequence). Trimming took 6 bases from V and 2 from J, leaving 11 bases between them. The CDR3 is made up of 14 amino acids. The CDR3 loop is CASRPGGTYNEQFF. CDR3 sequence (DNA): TGTGCCAGTAGGCCGGGCGGGACCTACAATGAGCAGTTCTTC.

This clonotype was counted at least ten times. The chain employs TRBV29-1 and TRBJ1-1; weak D call: TRBD1 (5 bases). The CDR3 length is 11 residues. Trimming pared 3 bases from V and 8 bases from J, leaving 10 bases between. The germline V gene has CDR1 SQVTM and CDR2 ANQGSEA. CDR3 coding DNA: TGCAGCGTTGATCCGGGACCCGAAGCTTTCTTT. It codes for CSVDPGPEAFF. Supplemented by reference TRBV29-1 and TRBJ1-1, the full variable domain reads SAVISQKPSRDICQRGTSLTIQCQVDSQVTMMFWYRQQPGQSLTLIATANQGSEATYESGFVIDKFPISRPNLTFSTLTVSNMSPEDSSIYLCSVDPGPEAFFGQGTRLTVV.

The chain uses TRBV6-1 and TRBJ2-7, with D possibly being TRBD1 (6 bases). The germline V gene has CDR1 MNHNS and CDR2 SASEGT. The CDR3 covers 14 residues. V was pared by 8 bases and J by 4 bases, with 18 bases between. CDR3 sequence (DNA): TGTGCCAGCTCCTCTCCGGGGACATTGTACGAGCAGTACTTC. This translates into CASSSPGTLYEQYF.

This clonotype was counted between two and nine times. This chain connects TRBV15 to TRBJ1-1; TRBD1 matches at 12 bases. After removal of 5 bases from V and 8 bases from J, the junction contained 3 bases not matched to a gene. The CDR3 has 13 residues. Germline V gene lookup returns CDR1 LNHNV and CDR2 YYDKDF (reference sequence). The CDR3 loop reads CATSGGQGAEAFF. Written as DNA, the CDR3 is TGTGCCACCAGCGGGGGACAGGGGGCAGAAGCTTTCTTT.